One sample yielded the 16 T cell receptor beta chains listed below, sequenced in a study of radiotherapy plus CTLA-4 blockade in lung cancer. Clones were read by immunoSEQ multiplex PCR, and TCRdb kept only the in-frame ones, dropping some. Of about 80,000 clones listed, about 88% were seen once; the top ten hold roughly 0.95%. This specimen consisted of peripheral blood, obtained from a patient treated with radiotherapy plus ipilimumab. These receptors originate from a human donor with non-small cell lung cancer who had stable disease on radiotherapy plus ipilimumab.

V is TRBV14 and J is TRBJ1-6; TRBD1 might be the D (5 bases). V was pared by 4 bases and J by 4 bases, with 17 bases between. The CDR3 extends over 17 amino acids. From germline, CDR1 is SGHDN and CDR2 FVKESK. As DNA, the CDR3 is TGTGCCAGCAGCCGGCAGAGACAGAGTTATTATAATTCACCCCTCCACTTT. It translates to CASSRQRQSYYNSPLHF.

This sequence joins TRBV5-5 and TRBJ2-1; 11 bases line up with TRBD2. CDR1 is SGHKS, CDR2 YYEKEE, per germline (reference sequence). The CDR3 loop spans 15 amino acids. V gave up 0 bases and J gave up 6 bases; unmatched junction bases: 2. The DNA for the CDR3 is TGTGCCAGCAGCTTGGTAGCGGGAGGGCTCAATGAGCAGTTCTTC. Translation gives CASSLVAGGLNEQFF.

The chain combines TRBV10-2 with TRBJ1-4, with D perhaps matching TRBD1 (5 bases). The germline CDR1 and CDR2 sequences are WSHSY and SAAADI. The CDR3 has 14 amino acids. V was clipped by 9 bases and J by 4 bases, with 15 bases between them. The CDR3 DNA follows: TGCGCCAGTTCTCCCGGGACCCTTAATGAAAAACTGTTTTTT. Amino acids: CASSPGTLNEKLFF.

This clone was picked up one time. Other DNA sequences from this sample encode an identical CDR3 as well. CDR3 sequence reads: CASSVRTGNNSPLHF. The CDR3 nucleotides are TGTGCCAGCAGCGTAAGGACAGGGAATAATTCACCCCTCCACTTT. The chain couples TRBV7-8 to TRBJ1-6, with 8 bases lining up with TRBD1. J lost 5 bases, V lost 5 bases, and 5 bases had no gene match. Germline V lookup: CDR1 SGHVS, CDR2 FQNEAQ. The CDR3 spans 15 residues.

This clone came up once. V gene TRBV2 combines with J gene TRBJ1-5, with TRBD1 as a possible D gene (5 bases). The germline gives CDR1 SNHLY, CDR2 FYNNEI. This CDR3 contains 15 residues. Trimming removed 6 bases from V and 1 base from J, with 13 bases in between. CDR3 residues: CASSRREGSNQPQHF. DNA of the CDR3: TGTGCCAGCAGCCGGAGGGAGGGGAGCAATCAGCCCCAGCATTTT.

This chain links TRBV5-1 with TRBJ2-1; D is unclear. The ends were cut back, 0 bases at V and 7 bases at J, with 11 bases in the middle. Germline V gene data show CDR1 as SGHRS and CDR2 as YFSETQ. CDR3 size: 14 residues. The CDR3: CASSLVVGWNEQFF. The CDR3 bases are TGCGCCAGCAGCTTGGTGGTGGGGTGGAATGAGCAGTTCTTC.

The V gene is TRBV21-1, the J gene TRBJ2-5; the D segment call TRBD2 is taken from the table without a DNA check. TRBV21-1 is labeled a pseudogene. The CDR3 runs to 16 residues. CDR3 amino acids: CASSKQERGGQETQYF. In DNA form, the CDR3 reads TGTGCCAGCAGCAAACAAGAGCGGGGGGGTCAAGAGACCCAGTACTTC.

V is TRBV5-6 and J is TRBJ2-3, with 8 bases lining up with TRBD2. The trim removed 1 base at V and 4 bases at J, leaving 11 bases unmatched. This CDR3 comprises 17 residues. CDR1 is SGHDT, CDR2 YYEEEE, per germline. CDR3: CASSLLGTSGGADTQYF. As DNA, the CDR3 is TGTGCCAGCAGCTTGTTAGGTACTAGCGGAGGAGCAGATACGCAGTATTTT.

This chain joins TRBV7-6 and TRBJ2-7, with 9 bases matching TRBD1. Germline V lookup: CDR1 SGHVS, CDR2 FNYEAQ. The CDR3 covers 15 residues. The ends lost 2 bases at V and 6 bases at J; junction bases unmatched: 8. The DNA for the CDR3 is TGTGCCAGCAGCTTAACGAACAGGGGGCGCGGCGAGCAGTACTTC. Translated, it gives CASSLTNRGRGEQYF.

The chain uses TRBV5-1 and TRBJ2-6; D not resolved. The CDR3 extends over 15 amino acids. The germline V gene encodes CDR1 SGHRS and CDR2 YFSETQ. Trimming stripped 5 bases from V and 4 bases from J, with 13 bases between. CDR3 region: CASRQIEGGANVLTF. For the CDR3, the DNA is TGCGCCAGCAGACAAATCGAAGGGGGGGCCAACGTCCTGACTTTC. Drawing the rest from reference TRBV5-1 and TRBJ2-6, the complete variable domain is KAGVTQTPRYLIKTRGQQVTLSCSPISGHRSVSWYQQTPGQGLQFLFEYFSETQRNKGNFPGRFSGRQFSNSRSEMNVSTLELGDSALYLCASRQIEGGANVLTFGAGSRLTVL.

Of note for this clone: Germline is not matched at one junction end, which may reflect a read error. This chain links TRBV30 with TRBJ2-3; possible D gene TRBD2, 6 bases. The CDR3 runs to 13 residues. Looked up from germline, CDR1 is GTSNPN and CDR2 is SVGIG (reference sequence). The CDR3 region is CAWTQRRADTQFF. CDR3 coding DNA: TGTGCCTGGACCCAGAGGAGGGCAGATACGCAGTTTTTT.

This chain uses TRBV30 with TRBJ1-4; 8 bases fit TRBD1. V was pared by 2 bases and J by 5 bases, with 13 bases of the junction left unmatched. The germline gives CDR1 GTSNPN, CDR2 SVGIG (reference sequence). CDR3 length: 17 amino acids. Written as DNA, the CDR3 is TGTGCCTGGAGTTGGGGGCAAGGGACAGGTCAAAATGAAAAACTGTTTTTT. It codes for CAWSWGQGTGQNEKLFF.

The chain is built from TRBV30 and TRBJ2-1, with 11 positions matching TRBD2. The CDR3 spans 13 residues. The junction had 4 bases not matched to a gene; V was cut back by 5 bases and J by 7 bases. From germline, CDR1 is GTSNPN and CDR2 SVGIG (reference sequence). The CDR3 DNA follows: TGTGCCTGGGTGACTAGCGGGACTAATGAGCAGTTCTTC. It is translated as CAWVTSGTNEQFF.

This clone occurred once. The chain links TRBV5-1 to TRBJ2-1; 11 nucleotides line up with TRBD2. This CDR3 has 16 amino acids. V was clipped by 3 bases and J by 0 bases; unmatched bases: 2. CDR1 SGHRS and CDR2 YFSETQ come from the germline V gene. CDR3 sequence: CASSSGLAGSYNEQFF. CDR3 DNA sequence: TGCGCCAGCAGCTCTGGACTAGCGGGCTCCTACAATGAGCAGTTCTTC.

The chain is built from TRBV18 and TRBJ2-7, with TRBD1 identical over 9 bases. The CDR3 has 15 residues. V lost 6 bases, J lost 3 bases, and 9 bases stayed unmatched. Germline loops: CDR1 KGHSH, CDR2 LQKENI. CDR3 sequence reads: CASSQPGQGIYEQYF. The CDR3 DNA reads as TGTGCCAGCTCGCAACCGGGACAGGGTATCTACGAGCAGTACTTC.

The rearrangement links TRBV7-8 to TRBJ2-1; tentatively, D is TRBD1 or TRBD2 (6 bases each). The ends were cut back, 1 base at V and 6 bases at J, with 10 bases in the middle. This CDR3 is built from 14 residues. Germline V lookup: CDR1 SGHVS, CDR2 FQNEAQ. In DNA, the CDR3 is TGTGCCAGCAGCTTAGGGGGGGCCAGCAATGAGCAGTTCTTC. This encodes CASSLGGASNEQFF. Based on the CDR3 plus reference TRBV7-8 and TRBJ2-1, the full variable domain is GAGVSQSPRYKVAKRGQDVALRCDPISGHVSLFWYQQALGQGPEFLTYFQNEAQLDKSGLPSDRFFAERPEGSVSTLKIQRTQQEDSAVYLCASSLGGASNEQFFGPGTRLTVL.